The next 8 T cell receptor beta chains were all read from a single sample in a study of graft-versus-host responses after intestinal transplantation. The method was immunoSEQ multiplex PCR; TCRdb's version includes in-frame clones alone and lacks a portion of them. This sample has some 83,000 clones, with about nine tenths found just once. For these TCRs, the target antigens are not known. The material was unstimulated CD4+ T cells sorted from spleen or lymph node cells, obtained before intestinal transplant. The source of these receptors is a human donor who received an intestinal transplant.

This chain joins TRBV9 and TRBJ1-1; 8 bases align to TRBD1. From germline, CDR1 is SGDLS and CDR2 YYNGEE. CDR3 length: 16 residues. The V and J ends lost 1 base and 1 base, in that order; junction bases with no gene match: 6. The CDR3 bases are TGTGCCAGCAGCGTATTGTCAGGACAGGGGAACACTGAAGCTTTCTTT. This translates into CASSVLSGQGNTEAFF.

The rearrangement uses TRBV5-6 and TRBJ2-1; a weak D match, TRBD2 (6 bases). From germline, CDR1 is SGHDT and CDR2 YYEEEE. V lost 4 bases to trimming and J lost 4 bases, with 15 bases between them. The CDR3 spans 15 residues. CDR3 sequence reads: CASSLLTGEYNEQFF. Here the CDR3 DNA reads TGTGCCAGCAGCCTATTGACGGGAGAGTACAATGAGCAGTTCTTC.

V usage is TRBV19 and J usage is TRBJ1-6, with D possibly matching TRBD1 (6 bases). Between the trimmed V and J ends, which lost 6 bases and 6 bases, there was a span of 15 bases. The CDR3 sequence is 15 residues long. Per the germline V gene, CDR1 is LNHDA and CDR2 is SQIVND (reference sequence). The CDR3 sequence is CASRARDIGNSPLHF. Written as DNA, the CDR3 is TGTGCCAGTAGGGCCAGGGACATCGGTAATTCACCCCTCCACTTT.

V and J are TRBV11-3 and TRBJ2-7, with 7 nucleotides matching TRBD1. The V gene's germline CDR1 is SGHNT and CDR2 YENEEA. The CDR3 contains 14 residues. V was pared by 4 bases and J by 5 bases, with 8 bases of the junction left unmatched. CDR3 nucleotides: TGTGCCAGCAGCTCGGGACAGTTAAAACACGAGCAGTACTTC. The encoded protein is CASSSGQLKHEQYF.

CDR3 bases: TGTGCCTGGAGTAAGCTGGGCACTAACTATGGCTACACCTTC. Protein product: CAWSKLGTNYGYTF. This chain connects TRBV30 to TRBJ1-2; D uncertain. The ends were cut back, 2 bases at V and 0 bases at J, with 10 bases in the middle. The germline V gene has CDR1 GTSNPN and CDR2 SVGIG (reference sequence). The CDR3 has 14 residues.

V and J are TRBV6-5 and TRBJ2-7, with D tentatively TRBD1 (6 bases). CDR1 and CDR2 from the germline V gene are MNHEY and SVGAGI. Deletions cut 2 bases from V and 2 bases from J, with 10 bases between. The CDR3 runs to 14 residues. This chain's CDR3 is CASSYDRPPYEQYF. CDR3 bases: TGTGCCAGCAGTTACGACAGGCCCCCCTACGAGCAGTACTTC.

This clone showed up just a few times. The chain links TRBV2 to TRBJ1-6; D remains ambiguous. The CDR3 has 16 residues. The ends were cut back, 7 bases at V and 5 bases at J, with 18 bases in the middle. Germline loops: CDR1 SNHLY, CDR2 FYNNEI. CDR3 loop: CASTEGPSADNSPLHF. The CDR3 bases are TGTGCCAGCACCGAGGGTCCGAGCGCCGATAATTCACCCCTCCACTTT.

Written as DNA, the CDR3 is TGCGCCAGCAGCCTAGGACAGGGGGGAAACCTTAACTATGGCTACACCTTC. This codes for CASSLGQGGNLNYGYTF. This chain uses TRBV5-1 with TRBJ1-2; 10 nucleotides agree with TRBD1. Germline V gene data show CDR1 as SGHRS and CDR2 as YFSETQ. The CDR3 has 17 residues. Losses at the gene ends were 4 bases for V and 1 base for J; bases not matched to a gene: 10.